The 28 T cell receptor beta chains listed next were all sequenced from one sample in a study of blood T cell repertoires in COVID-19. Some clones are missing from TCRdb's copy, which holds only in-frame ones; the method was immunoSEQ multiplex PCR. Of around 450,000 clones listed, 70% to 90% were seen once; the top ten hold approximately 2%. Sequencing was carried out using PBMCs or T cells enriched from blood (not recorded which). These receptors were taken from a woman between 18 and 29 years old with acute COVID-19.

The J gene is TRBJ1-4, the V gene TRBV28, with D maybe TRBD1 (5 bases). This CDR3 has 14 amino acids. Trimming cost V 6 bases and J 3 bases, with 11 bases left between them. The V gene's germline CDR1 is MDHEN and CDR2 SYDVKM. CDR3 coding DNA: TGTGCCAGCAGCCTCGGGGGGGCTAATGAAAAACTGTTTTTT. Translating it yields CASSLGGANEKLFF.

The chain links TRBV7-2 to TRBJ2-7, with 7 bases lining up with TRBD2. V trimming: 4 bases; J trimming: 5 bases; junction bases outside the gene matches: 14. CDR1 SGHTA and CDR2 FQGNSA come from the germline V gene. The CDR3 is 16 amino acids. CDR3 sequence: CASSWGGGLGVNEQYF. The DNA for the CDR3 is TGTGCCAGCAGCTGGGGGGGTGGACTAGGGGTTAACGAGCAGTACTTC. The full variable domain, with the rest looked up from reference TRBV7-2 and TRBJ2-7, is GAGVSQSPSNKVTEKGKDVELRCDPISGHTALYWYRQSLGQGLEFLIYFQGNSAPDKSGLPSDRFSAERTGGSVSTLTIQRTQQEDSAVYLCASSWGGGLGVNEQYFGPGTRLTVT.

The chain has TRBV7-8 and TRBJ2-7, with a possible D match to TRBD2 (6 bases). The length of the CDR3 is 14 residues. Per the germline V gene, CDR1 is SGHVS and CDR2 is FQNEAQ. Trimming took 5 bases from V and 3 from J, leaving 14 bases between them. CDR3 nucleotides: TGTGCCAGCAGCCCCCCGGGGGACCGCTACGAGCAGTACTTC. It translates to CASSPPGDRYEQYF.

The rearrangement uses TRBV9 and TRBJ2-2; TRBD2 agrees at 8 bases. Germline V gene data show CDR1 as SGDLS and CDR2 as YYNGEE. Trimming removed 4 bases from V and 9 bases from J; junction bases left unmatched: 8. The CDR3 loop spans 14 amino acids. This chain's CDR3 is CASSSGTRGRELFF. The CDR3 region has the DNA TGTGCCAGCAGCTCAGGGACTAGGGGTAGGGAGCTGTTTTTT.

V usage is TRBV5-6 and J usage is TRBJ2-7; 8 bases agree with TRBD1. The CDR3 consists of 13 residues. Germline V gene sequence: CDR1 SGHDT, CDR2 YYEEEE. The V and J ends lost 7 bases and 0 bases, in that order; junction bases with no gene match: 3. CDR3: CASGDRTSYEQYF. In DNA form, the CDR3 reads TGTGCCAGCGGGGACAGGACCTCCTACGAGCAGTACTTC.

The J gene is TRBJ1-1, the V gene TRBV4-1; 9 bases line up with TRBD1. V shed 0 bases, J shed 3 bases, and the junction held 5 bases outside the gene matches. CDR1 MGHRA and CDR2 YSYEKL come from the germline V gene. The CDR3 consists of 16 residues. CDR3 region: CASSQDGTGMDTEAFF. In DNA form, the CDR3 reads TGCGCCAGCAGCCAAGATGGGACAGGGATGGACACTGAAGCTTTCTTT.

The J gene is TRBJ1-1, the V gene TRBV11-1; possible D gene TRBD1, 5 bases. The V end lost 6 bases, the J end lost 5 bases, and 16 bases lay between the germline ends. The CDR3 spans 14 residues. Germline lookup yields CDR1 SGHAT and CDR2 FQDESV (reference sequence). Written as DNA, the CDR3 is TGTGCCAGCAGTGGGCAAAGTTCAGGGACTGAAGCTTTCTTT. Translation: CASSGQSSGTEAFF.

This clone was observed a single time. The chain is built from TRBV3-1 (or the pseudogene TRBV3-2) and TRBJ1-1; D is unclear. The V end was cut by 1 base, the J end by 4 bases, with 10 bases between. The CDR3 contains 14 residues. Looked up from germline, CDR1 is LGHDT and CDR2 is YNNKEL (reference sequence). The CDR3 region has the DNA TGTGCCAGCAGCCAAGTAGGCAGGCCCACTGAAGCTTTCTTT. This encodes CASSQVGRPTEAFF.

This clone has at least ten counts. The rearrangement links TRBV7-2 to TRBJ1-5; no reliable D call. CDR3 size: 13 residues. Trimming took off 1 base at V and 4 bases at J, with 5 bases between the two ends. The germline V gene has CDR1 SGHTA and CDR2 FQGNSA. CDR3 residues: CASSLVTNQPQHF. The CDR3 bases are TGTGCCAGCAGCTTAGTCACTAATCAGCCCCAGCATTTT.

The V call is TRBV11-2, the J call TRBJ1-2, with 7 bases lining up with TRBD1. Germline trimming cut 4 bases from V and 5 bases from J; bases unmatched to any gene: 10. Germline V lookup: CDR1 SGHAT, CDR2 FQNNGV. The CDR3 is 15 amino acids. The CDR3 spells CASSSTRGPLYGYTF. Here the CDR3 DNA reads TGTGCCAGCAGCTCTACTAGGGGGCCCCTTTATGGCTACACCTTC. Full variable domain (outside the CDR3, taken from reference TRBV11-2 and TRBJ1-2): EAGVAQSPRYKIIEKRQSVAFWCNPISGHATLYWYQQILGQGPKLLIQFQNNGVVDDSQLPKDRFSAERLKGVDSTLKIQPAKLEDSAVYLCASSSTRGPLYGYTFGSGTRLTVV.

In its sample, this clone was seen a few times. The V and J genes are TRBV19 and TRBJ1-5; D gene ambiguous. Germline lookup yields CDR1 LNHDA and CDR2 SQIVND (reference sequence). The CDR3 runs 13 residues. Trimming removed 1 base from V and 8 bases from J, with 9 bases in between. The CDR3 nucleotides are TGTGCCAGTAGTATAGGAGGGATTAAGCCCCAGCATTTT. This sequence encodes CASSIGGIKPQHF.

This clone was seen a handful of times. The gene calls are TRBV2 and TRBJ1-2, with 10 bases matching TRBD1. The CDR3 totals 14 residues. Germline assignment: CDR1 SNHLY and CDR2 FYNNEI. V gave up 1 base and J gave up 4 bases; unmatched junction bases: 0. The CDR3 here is CASSEGTGGYGYTF. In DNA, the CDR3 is TGTGCCAGCAGTGAAGGGACAGGGGGCTATGGCTACACCTTC.

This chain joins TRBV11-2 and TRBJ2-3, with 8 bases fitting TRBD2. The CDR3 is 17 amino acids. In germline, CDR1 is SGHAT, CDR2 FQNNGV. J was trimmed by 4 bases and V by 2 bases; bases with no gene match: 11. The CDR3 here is CASSLSRVGGEADTQYF. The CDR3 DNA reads TGTGCCAGCAGCTTATCTAGGGTCGGGGGGGAGGCAGATACGCAGTATTTT.

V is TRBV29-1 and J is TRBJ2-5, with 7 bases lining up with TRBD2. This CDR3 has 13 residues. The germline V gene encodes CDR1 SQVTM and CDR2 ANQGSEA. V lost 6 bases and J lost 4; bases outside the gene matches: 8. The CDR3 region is CSVGGTVRETQYF. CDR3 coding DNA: TGCAGCGTCGGGGGGACGGTAAGAGAGACCCAGTACTTC.

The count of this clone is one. The CDR3 DNA reads as TGTGCCAGCAGTGAAGCGCGGCTGTCGAGGTCACCCCTCCACTTT. It translates to CASSEARLSRSPLHF. This rearrangement joins TRBV2 to TRBJ1-6; D is unresolved. CDR3 size: 15 residues. Germline V gives CDR1 SNHLY, CDR2 FYNNEI. V gave up 0 bases and J gave up 10 bases, with 13 bases separating them.

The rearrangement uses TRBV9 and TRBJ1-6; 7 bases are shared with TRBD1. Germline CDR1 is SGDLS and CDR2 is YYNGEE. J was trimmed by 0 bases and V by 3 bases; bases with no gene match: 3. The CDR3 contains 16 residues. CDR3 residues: CASSAGQSSYNSPLHF. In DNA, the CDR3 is TGTGCCAGCAGCGCGGGACAGAGCTCCTATAATTCACCCCTCCACTTT.

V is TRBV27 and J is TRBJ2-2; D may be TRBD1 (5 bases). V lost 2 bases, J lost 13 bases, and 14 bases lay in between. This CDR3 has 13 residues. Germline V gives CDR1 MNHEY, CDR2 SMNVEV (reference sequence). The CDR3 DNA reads TGTGCCAGCAGTTTAAAGGACGGAAGGGGGCTGTTTTTT. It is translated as CASSLKDGRGLFF.

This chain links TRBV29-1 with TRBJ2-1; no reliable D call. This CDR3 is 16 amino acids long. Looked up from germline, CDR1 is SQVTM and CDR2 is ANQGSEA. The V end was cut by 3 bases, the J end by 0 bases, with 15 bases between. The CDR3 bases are TGCAGCGTTGATCAGAGGTCAGCGAGCTCCTACAATGAGCAGTTCTTC. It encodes CSVDQRSASSYNEQFF.

The CDR3 nucleotides are TGCGCCAGCAGCTTGGTCGCCTCATTAGGGGGTGAGCAGTTCTTC. Its translation is CASSLVASLGGEQFF. J is TRBJ2-1 and V is TRBV5-1; maybe TRBD1 (6 bases). CDR1 SGHRS and CDR2 YFSETQ come from the germline V gene. Trimming stripped 0 bases from V and 9 bases from J, with 16 bases between. This CDR3 spans 15 amino acids.

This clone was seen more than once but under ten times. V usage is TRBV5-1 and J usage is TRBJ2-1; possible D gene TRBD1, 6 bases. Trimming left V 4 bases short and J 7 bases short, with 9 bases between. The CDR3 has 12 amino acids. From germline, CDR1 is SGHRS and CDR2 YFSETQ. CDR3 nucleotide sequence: TGCGCCAGCAGCGCTCAGGGGAATGAGCAGTTCTTC. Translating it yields CASSAQGNEQFF.

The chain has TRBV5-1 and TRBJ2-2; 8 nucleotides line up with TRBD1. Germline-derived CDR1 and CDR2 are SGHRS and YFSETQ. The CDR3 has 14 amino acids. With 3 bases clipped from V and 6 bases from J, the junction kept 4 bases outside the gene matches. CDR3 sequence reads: CASSSDRGPGELFF. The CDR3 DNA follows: TGCGCCAGCAGCTCAGACAGGGGTCCCGGGGAGCTGTTTTTT.

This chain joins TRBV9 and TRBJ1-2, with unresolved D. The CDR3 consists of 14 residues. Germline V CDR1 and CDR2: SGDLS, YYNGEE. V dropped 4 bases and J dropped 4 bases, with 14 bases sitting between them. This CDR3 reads CASSRVESLYGYTF. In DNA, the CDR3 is TGTGCCAGCAGCCGGGTAGAATCTCTCTATGGCTACACCTTC.

Here the CDR3 DNA reads TGCGCCAGCAGCCAAGATCCCGCCAGGCGCAATCAGCCCCAGCATTTT. It specifies CASSQDPARRNQPQHF. This chain uses TRBV4-1 with TRBJ1-5; unclear D gene. Germline-derived CDR1 and CDR2 are MGHRA and YSYEKL. The CDR3 extends over 16 amino acids. V lost 0 bases and J 2 bases, leaving 11 bases between the germline ends.

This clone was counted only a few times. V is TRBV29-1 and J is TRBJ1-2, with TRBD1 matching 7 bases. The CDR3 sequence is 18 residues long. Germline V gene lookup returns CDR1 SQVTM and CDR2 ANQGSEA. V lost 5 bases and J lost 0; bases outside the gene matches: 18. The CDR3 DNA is TGCAGCGTTCTTTCCCTACCGGACAGGACAGAATCTAACTATGGCTACACCTTC. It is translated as CSVLSLPDRTESNYGYTF.

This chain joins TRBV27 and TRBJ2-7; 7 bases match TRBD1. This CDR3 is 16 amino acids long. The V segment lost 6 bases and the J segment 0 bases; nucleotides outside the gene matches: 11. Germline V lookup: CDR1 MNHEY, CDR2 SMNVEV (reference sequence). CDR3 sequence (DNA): TGTGCCAGCAGCCAGGGAATATGGGACAGCTCCTACGAGCAGTACTTC. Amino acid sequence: CASSQGIWDSSYEQYF.

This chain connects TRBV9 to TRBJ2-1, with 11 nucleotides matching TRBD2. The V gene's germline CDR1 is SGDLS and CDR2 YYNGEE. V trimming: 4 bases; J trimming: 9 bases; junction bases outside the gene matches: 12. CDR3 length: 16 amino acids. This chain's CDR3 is CASSHPLAGGRGEQFF. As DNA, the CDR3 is TGTGCCAGCAGCCATCCTCTAGCGGGAGGAAGAGGTGAGCAGTTCTTC.

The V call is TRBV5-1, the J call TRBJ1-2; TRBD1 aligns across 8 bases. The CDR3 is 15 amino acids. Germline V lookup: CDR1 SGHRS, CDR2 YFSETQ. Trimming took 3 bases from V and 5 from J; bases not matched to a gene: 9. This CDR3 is CASSSGQGSAYGYTF. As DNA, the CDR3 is TGCGCCAGCAGCTCAGGACAGGGAAGTGCGTATGGCTACACCTTC.

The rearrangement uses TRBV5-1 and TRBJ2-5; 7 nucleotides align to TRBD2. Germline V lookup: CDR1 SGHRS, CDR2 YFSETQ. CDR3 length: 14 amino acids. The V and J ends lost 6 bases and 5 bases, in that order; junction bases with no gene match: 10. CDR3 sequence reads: CASNRVAGEETQYF. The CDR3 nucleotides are TGCGCCAGCAATCGTGTGGCGGGGGAGGAGACCCAGTACTTC.